The rows below give T cell receptor beta chains drawn from one sample of a study of vaccination and CD4 T cells after COVID-19. No antigens are known for them. MiXCR, run by TCRdb on the PCR reads, gives a single entry per CDR3 protein. The sample yields about 15,000 distinct CDR3 sequences, 60% to 70% seen once. The sample taken for sequencing was CD4+ T cells from blood, cultured in vitro. These receptors were obtained from a human donor who had recovered from COVID-19. Each CDR3 is given with its conserved first and last residue. The D gene is left open where the match is weak. A clone size is listed for some rows: how often the clone was seen (once, few, many), or a class if it is expanded.

d_gene: .; j_gene: TRBJ1-5; abundance: once; v_gene: TRBV10-1; CDR3nt: TGCGCCAGCAGTCCAGGGCTTCATCAGCCCCAGCATTTT; CDR3aa: CASSPGLHQPQHF
d_gene: .; j_gene: TRBJ2-2; abundance: once; v_gene: TRBV20-1; CDR3nt: TGCAGTGCTCCGGAGAACAACGGGGAGCTGTTTTTT; CDR3aa: CSAPENNGELFF
d_gene: TRBD1; j_gene: TRBJ2-2; abundance: .; v_gene: TRBV24-1; CDR3nt: TGTGCCACCGGACAGGGGACCACCGGGGAGCTGTTTTTT; CDR3aa: CATGQGTTGELFF
d_gene: .; j_gene: TRBJ1-2; abundance: few; v_gene: TRBV20-1; CDR3nt: TGCAGTGCTAGTGTCGGACAGCCTAACTATGGCTACACCTTC; CDR3aa: CSASVGQPNYGYTF
d_gene: .; j_gene: TRBJ1-1; abundance: few; v_gene: TRBV20-1; CDR3nt: TGCAGTGCTAGGGGCGGGGGGAGGACTGAAGCTTTCTTT; CDR3aa: CSARGGGRTEAFF
d_gene: .; j_gene: TRBJ1-5; abundance: .; v_gene: TRBV10-3; CDR3nt: TGTGCCATCAGTGAGTCTAGGGAGGGGCTTCAGCCCCAGCATTTT; CDR3aa: CAISESREGLQPQHF
d_gene: .; j_gene: TRBJ1-1; abundance: .; v_gene: TRBV28; CDR3nt: TGTGCCAGCAGGTTGACAGCCGTGAAGGACACTGAAGCTTTCTTT; CDR3aa: CASRLTAVKDTEAFF
d_gene: .; j_gene: TRBJ1-1; abundance: .; v_gene: TRBV21-1; CDR3nt: TGTGCCAGCAGCAAAGTGTGGGCAGCCCATGAAGCTTTCTTT; CDR3aa: CASSKVWAAHEAFF
d_gene: TRBD1; j_gene: TRBJ1-1; abundance: .; v_gene: TRBV28; CDR3nt: TGTGCTAGCAGTCCCGGACAGGGACTCACTGAAGCTTTCTTT; CDR3aa: CASSPGQGLTEAFF
d_gene: TRBD2; j_gene: TRBJ2-2; abundance: once; v_gene: TRBV5-1; CDR3nt: TGCGCCAGCAGTTCCGAAGCGGGAGTACGGAACACCGGGGAGCTGTTTTTT; CDR3aa: CASSSEAGVRNTGELFF
d_gene: .; j_gene: TRBJ2-1; abundance: .; v_gene: TRBV19; CDR3nt: TGTGCCAGTAGTTTCAGCTCCTACAATGAGCAGTTCTTC; CDR3aa: CASSFSSYNEQFF
d_gene: TRBD1; j_gene: TRBJ2-2; abundance: .; v_gene: TRBV12-3/TRBV12-4; CDR3nt: TGTGCCAGCAGTTTTCAGGGGGCGAGCACCGGGGAGCTGTTTTTT; CDR3aa: CASSFQGASTGELFF
d_gene: TRBD1; j_gene: TRBJ1-1; abundance: .; v_gene: TRBV7-3; CDR3nt: TGTGCCAGCAGCATTAGGGACAGTAACACTGAAGCTTTCTTT; CDR3aa: CASSIRDSNTEAFF
d_gene: .; j_gene: TRBJ1-5; abundance: few; v_gene: TRBV7-2; CDR3nt: TGTGCCAGCAGCTCTGCGGGGGTCAATCAGCCCCAGCATTTT; CDR3aa: CASSSAGVNQPQHF
d_gene: .; j_gene: TRBJ1-2; abundance: once; v_gene: TRBV20-1; CDR3nt: TGCAGTGCTCCGTCCGCCCCCCAGGGCTTCTATGGCTACACCTTC; CDR3aa: CSAPSAPQGFYGYTF
d_gene: .; j_gene: TRBJ2-5; abundance: once; v_gene: TRBV20-1; CDR3nt: TGCAGTGCCCCGGCCAGGGCCCTTGGACGAACCCAGTACTTT; CDR3aa: CSAPARALGRTQYF
d_gene: TRBD1; j_gene: TRBJ2-5; abundance: few; v_gene: TRBV7-9; CDR3nt: TGTGCCAGCAGCCCCGGGGACAGGGGAGAGGGAGAGACCCAGTACTTC; CDR3aa: CASSPGDRGEGETQYF
d_gene: .; j_gene: TRBJ2-1; abundance: .; v_gene: TRBV2; CDR3nt: TGTGCCACACCAGCAGGAGCTAGCGATCACAATGAGCAGTTCTTC; CDR3aa: CATPAGASDHNEQFF
d_gene: .; j_gene: TRBJ1-1; abundance: few; v_gene: TRBV28; CDR3nt: TGTGCCAGCAGTTTAGGGGGTTGGGGCACTGAAGCTTTCTTT; CDR3aa: CASSLGGWGTEAFF
d_gene: TRBD1; j_gene: TRBJ1-5; abundance: .; v_gene: TRBV2; CDR3nt: TGTGCCAGCAGGACAGGGCTTAGCAATCAGCCCCAGCATTTT; CDR3aa: CASRTGLSNQPQHF
d_gene: .; j_gene: TRBJ1-4; abundance: few; v_gene: TRBV5-4; CDR3nt: TGTGCCAGCAGCTTGGGTCCCGGGACACGGAATGAAAAACTGTTTTTT; CDR3aa: CASSLGPGTRNEKLFF
d_gene: .; j_gene: TRBJ1-5; abundance: .; v_gene: TRBV12-3/TRBV12-4; CDR3nt: TGTGCCACCTCGGTGGGGCCTCAGCCCCAGCATTTT; CDR3aa: CATSVGPQPQHF
d_gene: .; j_gene: TRBJ2-3; abundance: .; v_gene: TRBV28; CDR3nt: TGTGCCAGCACCGTGGGCTGGCCAAGGGGGAGCACAGATACGCAGTATTTT; CDR3aa: CASTVGWPRGSTDTQYF
d_gene: .; j_gene: TRBJ1-6; abundance: few; v_gene: TRBV5-1; CDR3nt: TGCGCCAGCAGCTTGGATACTCCAGGTTCAAACAACTCACCCCTCCACTTT; CDR3aa: CASSLDTPGSNNSPLHF
d_gene: .; j_gene: TRBJ1-1; abundance: .; v_gene: TRBV19; CDR3nt: TGTGCCAGTAGTAAATGGGTAGAGAACACTGAAGCTTTCTTT; CDR3aa: CASSKWVENTEAFF
d_gene: TRBD1; j_gene: TRBJ2-2; abundance: .; v_gene: TRBV6-5; CDR3nt: TGTGCCAGCAGTTCACAGGGGGCGGCCGGGGAGCTGTTTTTT; CDR3aa: CASSSQGAAGELFF
d_gene: .; j_gene: TRBJ1-2; abundance: .; v_gene: TRBV12-3/TRBV12-4; CDR3nt: TGTGCCAGCAGTTTCAGGGGTCCCTCCGGCGGCTACACCTTC; CDR3aa: CASSFRGPSGGYTF
d_gene: TRBD2; j_gene: TRBJ2-3; abundance: few; v_gene: TRBV20-1; CDR3nt: TGCAGTGCTGGGCCTAGCGGGAAGAGCACAGATACGCAGTATTTT; CDR3aa: CSAGPSGKSTDTQYF
d_gene: .; j_gene: TRBJ1-5; abundance: .; v_gene: TRBV11-1; CDR3nt: TGTGCCAGCAGCCCCGACAATCAGCCCCAGCATTTT; CDR3aa: CASSPDNQPQHF
d_gene: .; j_gene: TRBJ2-1; abundance: .; v_gene: TRBV19; CDR3nt: TGTGCCAGTAGTAAGGAGGTGGAGCAGTTCTTC; CDR3aa: CASSKEVEQFF
d_gene: .; j_gene: TRBJ1-5; abundance: .; v_gene: TRBV19; CDR3nt: TGTGCCAGTAGTATAGTCAGGAGCGGTCAGCCCCAGCATTTT; CDR3aa: CASSIVRSGQPQHF
d_gene: .; j_gene: TRBJ1-5; abundance: few; v_gene: TRBV20-1; CDR3nt: TGCAGTGCCATAGTCGGAACACAGGGAGCTCAGCCCCAGCATTTT; CDR3aa: CSAIVGTQGAQPQHF
d_gene: .; j_gene: TRBJ2-3; abundance: .; v_gene: TRBV27; CDR3nt: TGTGCCAGCTACGGAGGGGCCAAGGATACGCAGTATTTT; CDR3aa: CASYGGAKDTQYF
d_gene: .; j_gene: TRBJ1-1; abundance: .; v_gene: TRBV6-2/TRBV6-3; CDR3nt: TGTGCCAGCAGTTTCCCCCCTGGCTCACCCTTAAACACTGAAGCTTTCTTT; CDR3aa: CASSFPPGSPLNTEAFF
d_gene: TRBD1; j_gene: TRBJ2-1; abundance: .; v_gene: TRBV5-1; CDR3nt: TGCGCCAGCAGCTTGGCCCCGGGACAGTCCTTCAATGAGCAGTTCTTC; CDR3aa: CASSLAPGQSFNEQFF
d_gene: .; j_gene: TRBJ1-5; abundance: .; v_gene: TRBV20-1; CDR3nt: TGCAGTGCTAGAATTTTTGGGGACGGGGGCGATCAGCCCCAGCATTTT; CDR3aa: CSARIFGDGGDQPQHF
d_gene: .; j_gene: TRBJ1-2; abundance: medium-sized; v_gene: TRBV3-1; CDR3nt: TGTGCCAGCAGCCAAGGTCAGAGAGGCTACACCTTC; CDR3aa: CASSQGQRGYTF
d_gene: TRBD1; j_gene: TRBJ1-6; abundance: .; v_gene: TRBV20-1; CDR3nt: TGCAGTGCTAGACCTACAGGGGTGAATTCACCCCTCCACTTT; CDR3aa: CSARPTGVNSPLHF
d_gene: .; j_gene: TRBJ1-1; abundance: .; v_gene: TRBV7-9; CDR3nt: TGTGCCAGCAGCCCCCCGGGACCCAGAGGGACTGAAGCTTTCTTT; CDR3aa: CASSPPGPRGTEAFF
d_gene: TRBD1; j_gene: TRBJ2-5; abundance: .; v_gene: TRBV20-1; CDR3nt: TGCAGTGCTAGGGGTCCTTCCGGGACAGGGGTGGAAGAGACCCAGTACTTC; CDR3aa: CSARGPSGTGVEETQYF
d_gene: TRBD1; j_gene: TRBJ2-5; abundance: .; v_gene: TRBV6-5; CDR3nt: TGTGCCAGCAGTTTACAGGGGTTTGGGGAGACCCAGTACTTC; CDR3aa: CASSLQGFGETQYF
d_gene: .; j_gene: TRBJ1-2; abundance: .; v_gene: TRBV28; CDR3nt: TGTGCCAGCAGTTATGGGGGGTATGGCTACACCTTC; CDR3aa: CASSYGGYGYTF
d_gene: TRBD2; j_gene: TRBJ2-3; abundance: large; v_gene: TRBV24-1; CDR3nt: TGTGCCACCAGTGCCGAGGGAGGGTCCACAGATACGCAGTATTTT; CDR3aa: CATSAEGGSTDTQYF
d_gene: .; j_gene: TRBJ1-5; abundance: .; v_gene: TRBV7-9; CDR3nt: TGTGCCAGCAGCCTTGAGGGGGATCAGCCCCAGCATTTT; CDR3aa: CASSLEGDQPQHF
d_gene: TRBD2; j_gene: TRBJ2-5; abundance: .; v_gene: TRBV6-5; CDR3nt: TGTGCCAGCAGTTACTCAGCTAGCGGGGGTCGGGAGACCCAGTACTTC; CDR3aa: CASSYSASGGRETQYF
d_gene: TRBD2; j_gene: TRBJ2-1; abundance: few; v_gene: TRBV6-2/TRBV6-3; CDR3nt: TGTGCCAGCAGTCGCTACCTACTAGCGGACTCCTACAATGAGCAGTTCTTC; CDR3aa: CASSRYLLADSYNEQFF
d_gene: TRBD2; j_gene: TRBJ2-7; abundance: .; v_gene: TRBV4-2; CDR3nt: TGTGCCAGCAGCCAAATAGATGGACTAGCGGGCTACGAGCAGTACTTC; CDR3aa: CASSQIDGLAGYEQYF
d_gene: .; j_gene: TRBJ2-5; abundance: .; v_gene: TRBV11-1; CDR3nt: TGTGCCAGCAGCCGCGACGGTCAAGAGACCCAGTACTTC; CDR3aa: CASSRDGQETQYF
d_gene: .; j_gene: TRBJ2-5; abundance: .; v_gene: TRBV15; CDR3nt: TGTGCCACCAGCAGGGGACCGCCCCCAGAGACCCAGTACTTC; CDR3aa: CATSRGPPPETQYF
d_gene: .; j_gene: TRBJ1-6; abundance: .; v_gene: TRBV6-4; CDR3nt: TGTGCCAGCAGTGACTCACGACAGCCTGACCATTCACCCCTCCACTTT; CDR3aa: CASSDSRQPDHSPLHF
d_gene: .; j_gene: TRBJ1-1; abundance: .; v_gene: TRBV6-5; CDR3nt: TGTGCCAGCAGTTCTCAGGGGAACACTGAAGCTTTCTTT; CDR3aa: CASSSQGNTEAFF
d_gene: TRBD2; j_gene: TRBJ2-7; abundance: .; v_gene: TRBV11-3; CDR3nt: TGTGCCAGCAGCTTATCTAGCGGGAGAGGGCGCGGCGAGCAGTACTTC; CDR3aa: CASSLSSGRGRGEQYF
d_gene: .; j_gene: TRBJ2-3; abundance: few; v_gene: TRBV2; CDR3nt: TGTGCCAGCAGCGCACGAGACTGGGTCGCTCCAGATACGCAGTATTTT; CDR3aa: CASSARDWVAPDTQYF